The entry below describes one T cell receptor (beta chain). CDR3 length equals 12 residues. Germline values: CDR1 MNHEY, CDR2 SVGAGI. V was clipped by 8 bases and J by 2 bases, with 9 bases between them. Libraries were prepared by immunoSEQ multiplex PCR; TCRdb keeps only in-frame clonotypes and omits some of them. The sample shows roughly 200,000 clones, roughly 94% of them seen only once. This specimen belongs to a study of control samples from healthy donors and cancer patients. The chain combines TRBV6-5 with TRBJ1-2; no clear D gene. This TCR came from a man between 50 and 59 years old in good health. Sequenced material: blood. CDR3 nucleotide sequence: TGTGCCAGCGGCAACCTCAACTATGGCTACACCTTC. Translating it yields CASGNLNYGYTF.